Following are 6 T cell receptor beta chains from one sample sequenced in a study of beta chain features in type 1 diabetes. No antigen has been identified for these receptors. Study-wide results and caveats: Moderate yet significant TCRB CDR3 shortening was seen in Type 1 diabetes patients in all four CD4+ subsets.

Expressed TCRB transcripts were sequenced because the isolated RNA had all been reverse transcribed beforehand. Libraries were prepared by immunoSEQ multiplex PCR; TCRdb keeps only in-frame clonotypes and omits some of them. The sample includes about 340,000 clones, 13% of them seen just once. The sample comprised naive CD4+ T cells from blood. These receptors were taken from a woman under 30 with type 1 diabetes.

The genes are TRBV27 and TRBJ1-2, with 11 bases identical to TRBD1. The CDR3 is 13 residues long. CDR1 MNHEY and CDR2 SMNVEV come from the germline V gene (reference sequence). The V gene end was trimmed by 8 bases and the J gene end by 4 bases; junction bases not matched to a gene: 3. For the CDR3, the DNA is TGTGCCAGCGGACAGGGGGCTCGCTATGGCTACACCTTC. Its protein is CASGQGARYGYTF.

The V gene is TRBV25-1, the J gene TRBJ1-2; D gene uncertain. V was trimmed by 1 base and J by 4 bases, leaving 13 bases between them. Germline V gives CDR1 MGHDK, CDR2 SYGVNS. This CDR3 comprises 15 residues. In nucleotides, the CDR3 is TGTGCCAGCAGTGAATCCCTAGGTCTGGGCTATGGCTACACCTTC. Translating it yields CASSESLGLGYGYTF.

This clone was counted a few times. The genes are TRBV5-1 and TRBJ2-2; a possible D gene is TRBD2 (5 bases). Germline values: CDR1 SGHRS, CDR2 YFSETQ. V gave up 4 bases and J gave up 1 base, with 8 bases separating them. The CDR3 has 14 amino acids. CDR3 in DNA: TGCGCCAGCAGCCCCGCGGGGAACACCGGGGAGCTGTTTTTT. Amino acids: CASSPAGNTGELFF. Combining the CDR3 with reference TRBV5-1 and TRBJ2-2 gives the whole variable domain KAGVTQTPRYLIKTRGQQVTLSCSPISGHRSVSWYQQTPGQGLQFLFEYFSETQRNKGNFPGRFSGRQFSNSRSEMNVSTLELGDSALYLCASSPAGNTGELFFGEGSRLTVL.

The rearrangement links TRBV5-1 to TRBJ2-1; D is possibly TRBD2 (6 bases). Trimming pared 0 bases from V and 7 bases from J, leaving 17 bases between. The CDR3 consists of 16 residues. CDR1 is SGHRS, CDR2 YFSETQ, per germline. The CDR3 is CASSLVSGVDRNEQFF. CDR3 in DNA: TGCGCCAGCAGCTTGGTGTCGGGAGTCGATAGAAATGAGCAGTTCTTC.

V is TRBV18 and J is TRBJ1-1; 10 nucleotides agree with TRBD1. J was trimmed by 3 bases and V by 8 bases; bases with no gene match: 3. Germline V gene lookup returns CDR1 KGHSH and CDR2 LQKENI. The CDR3 runs 13 residues. CDR3 loop: CASRQGADTEAFF. CDR3 nucleotide sequence: TGTGCCAGCAGACAGGGGGCGGACACTGAAGCTTTCTTT.

This clone showed up just a few times. The chain couples TRBV11-3 to TRBJ2-1, with 7 bases identical to TRBD2. The CDR3 consists of 16 residues. Losses at the gene ends were 2 bases for V and 4 bases for J; bases not matched to a gene: 8. Germline CDR1 reads SGHNT; CDR2 reads YENEEA. The CDR3 nucleotides read TGTGCCAGCAGCTTATACGGCGGGAGTGGGTACAATGAGCAGTTCTTC. It yields the protein CASSLYGGSGYNEQFF.